The 17 T cell receptor beta chains below all came from one sample that was sequenced in a study of patients and donors after allogeneic stem cell transplantation. TCRdb reprocessed the RT-PCR reads via MiXCR and lists one record per CDR3 protein. This table has about a million distinct CDR3 sequences, 18% appearing once. Material: blood, either unsorted or a sorted T cell fraction (not recorded which). The origin of the receptors is a human donor who was either an allogeneic HSCT recipient or a stem cell or donor lymphocyte infusion donor (not recorded which). It is not recorded whose cells these are; they may come from a transplant donor.

This clonotype was found many times. The chain combines TRBV12-3 or TRBV12-4 with TRBJ2-7, with a tentative D call TRBD2 (7 bases). Trimming took off 3 bases at V and 2 bases at J, with 17 bases between the two ends. The CDR3 covers 16 residues. The CDR3 DNA sequence: TGTGCCAGCAGTTTGACGGGGGGCGTTGGACCCTACGAGCAGTACTTC. Its translation is CASSLTGGVGPYEQYF.

The table lists this clonotype with a few counts. The CDR3 nucleotides read TGCGCCAGCAGCCAAGATCGGCTAGCAAGGAATGAGCAGTTCTTC. Its translation: CASSQDRLARNEQFF. The rearrangement joins TRBV4-1 to TRBJ2-1, with a tentative D call TRBD2 (5 bases). Per the germline V gene, CDR1 is MGHRA and CDR2 is YSYEKL. Trimming left V 0 bases short and J 7 bases short, with 13 bases between. The CDR3 runs to 15 residues.

This clonotype was detected only a few times. The CDR3 reads CASSQDPAGAGETQYF. DNA for the CDR3: TGTGCCAGCAGCCAAGACCCAGCGGGAGCGGGAGAGACCCAGTACTTC. The chain combines TRBV4-2 with TRBJ2-5; 8 bases match TRBD2. J lost 4 bases, V lost 0 bases, and 7 bases had no gene match. The CDR3 has 16 amino acids. Germline V gene data show CDR1 as LGHNA and CDR2 as YNFKEQ.

This clonotype was counted a few times. The chain joins TRBV6-5 to TRBJ2-5; maybe TRBD2 (5 bases). In germline, CDR1 is MNHEY, CDR2 SVGAGI. The CDR3 is 15 residues long. The ends were cut back, 1 base at V and 0 bases at J, with 9 bases in the middle. The CDR3 DNA reads as TGTGCCAGCAGTTACTTCGGACTCAACCAAGAGACCCAGTACTTC. Translation: CASSYFGLNQETQYF.

V and J are TRBV30 and TRBJ1-2; a possible D gene is TRBD1 (5 bases). The CDR3 consists of 13 residues. Germline CDR1 and CDR2: GTSNPN and SVGIG (reference sequence). V gave up 0 bases and J gave up 4 bases, with 9 bases separating them. The DNA for the CDR3 is TGTGCCTGGAGTGTACTCGGGACCTATGGCTACACCTTC. Translated: CAWSVLGTYGYTF.

In its sample, this clonotype was seen a few times. The CDR3 sequence: CASSLDRGRPLHF. As DNA, the CDR3 is TGTGCCAGCAGTCTAGACAGGGGGCGGCCCCTCCACTTT. The chain joins TRBV27 to TRBJ1-6, with 10 nucleotides matching TRBD1. Germline V gives CDR1 MNHEY, CDR2 SMNVEV (reference sequence). V dropped 5 bases and J dropped 13; count of bases not matched to a gene: 5. This CDR3 is built from 13 residues.

V usage is TRBV25-1 and J usage is TRBJ1-4; D uncertain. The CDR3 is 17 amino acids. Trimming removed 3 bases from V and 2 bases from J, with 16 bases in between. The germline CDR1 and CDR2 sequences are MGHDK and SYGVNS. CDR3 DNA sequence: TGTGCCAGCAGTGACAGGTCGGGCCTTGCGACTAATGAAAAACTGTTTTTT. This gives the protein CASSDRSGLATNEKLFF.

CDR3: CASSPFGLLRNNEQFF. The CDR3 bases are TGTGCCAGCAGCCCTTTCGGGCTATTGAGGAACAATGAGCAGTTCTTC. The V gene is TRBV5-4, the J gene TRBJ2-1; D remains ambiguous. The ends were cut back, 4 bases at V and 5 bases at J, with 19 bases in the middle. Looked up from germline, CDR1 is SGHNT and CDR2 is YYREEE (reference sequence). CDR3 length equals 16 residues.

This rearrangement joins TRBV7-6 to TRBJ2-5, with D uncertain. Germline CDR1 is SGHVS and CDR2 is FNYEAQ. Trimming pared 6 bases from V and 4 bases from J, leaving 15 bases between. CDR3 length: 14 residues. This CDR3 is CASRQSLLPETQYF. CDR3 nucleotides: TGTGCCAGCAGACAAAGCTTATTGCCAGAGACCCAGTACTTC.

In this sample, this clonotype turned up a few times. The chain has TRBV10-3 and TRBJ2-5; D is unresolved. V lost 2 bases and J lost 1, with 5 bases in between. In germline, CDR1 is ENHRY, CDR2 SYGVKD. This CDR3 contains 13 residues. The CDR3 DNA reads as TGTGCCATCAGTGAGAATAGCCAAGAGACCCAGTACTTC. The encoded protein is CAISENSQETQYF.

V and J are TRBV12-3 or TRBV12-4 and TRBJ1-5; D perhaps matches TRBD1 (6 bases). The CDR3 is 14 residues long. Between the trimmed V and J ends, which lost 6 bases and 9 bases, there was a span of 18 bases. The CDR3 nucleotides are TGTGCCAGCAGATACCACGACACAGGGCGGCCCCAGCATTTT. Its protein is CASRYHDTGRPQHF.

This clonotype has a single count. J is TRBJ2-7 and V is TRBV7-2; 13 nucleotides agree with TRBD2. Germline CDR1 is SGHTA and CDR2 is FQGNSA. Trimming at V came to 4 bases and at J to 3 bases, leaving 6 bases not matched to a gene. The CDR3 length is 16 residues. The CDR3 region is CASSSGLAGAIYEQYF. CDR3 bases: TGTGCCAGCAGCTCTGGACTAGCGGGGGCGATCTACGAGCAGTACTTC.

The rearrangement uses TRBV6-5 and TRBJ2-7, with 7 nucleotides matching TRBD1. V lost 2 bases to trimming and J lost 1 base; unmatched junction nucleotides: 8. The germline CDR1 and CDR2 sequences are MNHEY and SVGAGI. The CDR3 is 16 amino acids. The DNA of the CDR3 is TGTGCCAGCAGTTACGCCTCACAGGGGTTATCCTACGAGCAGTACTTC. Protein product: CASSYASQGLSYEQYF.

At least ten counts were recorded for this clonotype. This sequence joins TRBV5-1 and TRBJ2-1; TRBD2 agrees at 11 bases. CDR3 length: 16 amino acids. The V and J ends lost 0 bases and 4 bases, in that order; junction bases with no gene match: 3. CDR1 and CDR2 from the germline V gene are SGHRS and YFSETQ. The CDR3 reads CASSLEASGGYNEQFF. DNA for the CDR3: TGCGCCAGCAGCTTGGAGGCTAGCGGGGGGTACAATGAGCAGTTCTTC.

The chain joins TRBV7-2 to TRBJ2-3; D is perhaps TRBD1 (6 bases). Germline V gene data show CDR1 as SGHTA and CDR2 as FQGNSA. The CDR3 has 14 amino acids. The V and J ends lost 6 bases and 5 bases respectively, with 15 bases between them. The CDR3, as DNA: TGTGCCAGCAGGGACAACAGGGTCAGAGATACGCAGTATTTT. Translation: CASRDNRVRDTQYF.

This clonotype occurred many times. The chain has TRBV12-3 or TRBV12-4 and TRBJ1-2; D remains ambiguous. The CDR3 is 14 amino acids. Trimming cost V 6 bases and J 4 bases, with 15 bases left between them. CDR3 in amino acids: CASSLGGGSYGYTF. As DNA, the CDR3 is TGTGCCAGCAGCCTTGGTGGCGGCAGCTATGGCTACACCTTC.

The chain couples TRBV7-9 to TRBJ1-2, with 8 bases that match TRBD1. The CDR3 runs 16 residues. Germline V gives CDR1 SEHNR, CDR2 FQNEAQ (reference sequence). The ends lost 2 bases at V and 8 bases at J; junction bases unmatched: 13. The DNA of the CDR3 is TGTGCCAGCAGCTTATCAACACTCGGACAGGGTGGAGGCTACACCTTC. Translated, it gives CASSLSTLGQGGGYTF.